The 11 T cell receptor beta chains in this list originate from one sample, sequenced in a study of OX40 agonist ivuxolimab in advanced cancers. Method: immunoSEQ multiplex PCR; TCRdb's copy keeps in-frame clones and lacks some. The sample has around 30,000 clones, just under 80% seen once. Sequenced material: CD4+ or CD8+ T cells sorted from blood, taken in a trial of the OX40 agonist ivuxolimab. All receptors derive from an adult with an advanced solid tumor such as melanoma, head and neck, liver or kidney cancer.

V usage is TRBV11-2 and J usage is TRBJ2-2, with D perhaps matching TRBD2 (5 bases). Trimming removed 4 bases at V and 4 bases at J, with 19 bases between. CDR1 is SGHAT, CDR2 FQNNGV, per germline. This CDR3 is built from 17 residues. The CDR3 DNA follows: TGTGCCAGCAGCTCAGACTACCCACGTGAGGGCACCGGGGAGCTGTTTTTT. It specifies CASSSDYPREGTGELFF.

V and J are TRBV5-4 and TRBJ1-3; D remains ambiguous. The V gene lost 1 base and the J gene lost 0 bases, with 8 bases spanning the gap. Germline CDR1 SGHNT, CDR2 YYREEE (reference sequence). This CDR3 spans 15 amino acids. CDR3 in DNA: TGTGCCAGCAGCTTGTCTGGGCCCTCTGGAAACACCATATATTTT. Protein product: CASSLSGPSGNTIYF.

CDR3 coding DNA: TGTGCCAGCAGTTTGTCTCTCAACTATGGCTACACCTTC. The encoded protein is CASSLSLNYGYTF. The chain has TRBV6-5 and TRBJ1-2; no firm D call. Trimming cost V 4 bases and J 2 bases, with 8 bases left between them. This CDR3 has 13 residues. Per germline, CDR1 MNHEY and CDR2 SVGAGI.

The rearrangement joins TRBV6-5 to TRBJ2-1; D is undetermined. Germline V gene lookup returns CDR1 MNHEY and CDR2 SVGAGI. V shed 2 bases and J shed 3 bases, with 5 bases lying between them. The CDR3 has 13 amino acids. The CDR3 nucleotides are TGTGCCAGCAGTTACGACCGCTACAATGAGCAGTTCTTC. This encodes CASSYDRYNEQFF.

This rearrangement joins TRBV4-1 to TRBJ1-1; no firm D call. This CDR3 comprises 14 residues. CDR1 is MGHRA and CDR2 is YSYEKL in the germline V gene. Trimming shortened V by 1 base and J by 4 bases, and 10 bases separated the two germline ends. The CDR3 loop is CASSQVSRITEAFF. For the CDR3, the DNA is TGCGCCAGCAGCCAAGTATCTAGGATCACTGAAGCTTTCTTT.

The J gene is TRBJ1-6, the V gene TRBV9, with D perhaps TRBD1 (5 bases). Trimming stripped 0 bases from V and 5 bases from J, with 9 bases between. CDR1 SGDLS and CDR2 YYNGEE come from the germline V gene. This CDR3 has 15 amino acids. Written as DNA, the CDR3 is TGTGCCAGCAGCGTAGAAGGGGTGGATAATTCACCCCTCCACTTT. Its translation: CASSVEGVDNSPLHF. The full variable domain, rest sourced from reference TRBV9 and TRBJ1-6, is DSGVTQTPKHLITATGQRVTLRCSPRSGDLSVYWYQQSLDQGLQFLIQYYNGEERAKGNILERFSAQQFPDLHSELNLSSLELGDSALYFCASSVEGVDNSPLHFGNGTRLTVT.

The genes are TRBV6-1 and TRBJ2-7, with a weak D call TRBD1 (5 bases). Looked up from germline, CDR1 is MNHNS and CDR2 is SASEGT. The CDR3 has 16 residues. V gave up 4 bases and J gave up 0 bases, with 16 bases separating them. CDR3: CASSGVPQVSSYEQYF. The CDR3 nucleotides read TGTGCCAGCAGTGGGGTCCCACAGGTTAGCTCCTACGAGCAGTACTTC.

This clone is medium-sized. This chain links TRBV27 with TRBJ2-3; D may be TRBD2 (7 bases). Germline CDR1 MNHEY, CDR2 SMNVEV (reference sequence). The CDR3 contains 13 residues. V was trimmed by 6 bases and J by 2 bases, leaving 9 bases between them. The CDR3, as DNA: TGTGCCAGCAGCCGGGGGGCCACAGATACGCAGTATTTT. Translating gives CASSRGATDTQYF.

This clone was recorded a few times. This rearrangement joins TRBV5-1 to TRBJ2-6, with D possibly being TRBD1 (6 bases). Germline values: CDR1 SGHRS, CDR2 YFSETQ. The length of the CDR3 is 15 residues. Trimming cost V 3 bases and J 2 bases, with 9 bases left between them. DNA for the CDR3: TGCGCCAGCAGCTACCGGACAGCTGGGGCCAACGTCCTGACTTTC. Translated: CASSYRTAGANVLTF. The full variable domain, its missing parts supplied by reference TRBV5-1 and TRBJ2-6, is KAGVTQTPRYLIKTRGQQVTLSCSPISGHRSVSWYQQTPGQGLQFLFEYFSETQRNKGNFPGRFSGRQFSNSRSEMNVSTLELGDSALYLCASSYRTAGANVLTFGAGSRLTVL.

This chain joins TRBV11-1 and TRBJ2-1; TRBD1 agrees at 7 bases. V lost 1 base to trimming and J lost 9 bases; unmatched junction nucleotides: 12. This CDR3 has 16 amino acids. Germline lookup yields CDR1 SGHAT and CDR2 FQDESV (reference sequence). The DNA of the CDR3 is TGTGCCAGCAGCTTAGAGGTGACAGGGCCTCCTGGTGAGCAGTTCTTC. Protein product: CASSLEVTGPPGEQFF.

The gene calls are TRBV5-1 and TRBJ2-7; 9 bases map to TRBD2. V gave up 0 bases and J gave up 0 bases; unmatched junction bases: 7. Germline CDR1 is SGHRS and CDR2 is YFSETQ. This CDR3 region has 17 residues. CDR3 bases: TGCGCCAGCAGCTTGGTAGTAGCGGGGGCTAGCTCCTACGAGCAGTACTTC. Amino acid sequence: CASSLVVAGASSYEQYF. The full variable domain, in which reference TRBV5-1 and TRBJ2-7 provide the parts outside the CDR3, is KAGVTQTPRYLIKTRGQQVTLSCSPISGHRSVSWYQQTPGQGLQFLFEYFSETQRNKGNFPGRFSGRQFSNSRSEMNVSTLELGDSALYLCASSLVVAGASSYEQYFGPGTRLTVT.